This TCR beta chain was sequenced for a study of T cells in localized non-small cell lung cancer. Study outcomes and limitations: Peak T cell clonality was found in uninvolved adjacent lung, exceeding tumor.

To note about this clone: Its cognate antigen is unknown.

Assay used: immunoSEQ multiplex PCR; TCRdb lists only in-frame clones, some missing. The data contain tens of thousands of clones, just over 85% of them singletons. This TCR came from a male donor aged 60 or over with stage II lung adenocarcinoma. The material was peripheral blood mononuclear cells, obtained before any cancer treatment.

The CDR3 loop reads CASSLDIYAKGEAFF. The CDR3 nucleotides are TGTGCCAGCAGCTTAGATATCTACGCGAAGGGTGAAGCTTTCTTT. This chain uses TRBV11-2 with TRBJ1-1; D unclear. This CDR3 has 15 residues. CDR1 and CDR2 from the germline V gene are SGHAT and FQNNGV. The ends were cut back, 0 bases at V and 7 bases at J, with 15 bases in the middle.